Shown below are 5 T cell receptor beta chains from a single sample sequenced in a study of type 1 regulatory T cells. Notes on the study in general: Type 1 regulatory T cells had a more restricted TCR repertoire than non-type 1 regulatory T cells.

TCRdb reanalysed the reads using MiXCR and keeps one entry per CDR3 protein. Of some 71,000 distinct CDR3 sequences listed, about 20% were seen once; the top ten hold 7% to 10%. The antigens these receptors bind are not known. The sample was cultured type 1 regulatory T (Tr1) cells, either the whole culture or a sorted fraction (not recorded which). The receptors derive from a human donor in good health.

This clonotype was seen a few times. The rearrangement joins TRBV7-2 to TRBJ2-5; 9 bases line up with TRBD2. The CDR3 consists of 16 residues. Germline-derived CDR1 and CDR2 are SGHTA and FQGNSA. V lost 3 bases, J lost 1 base, and 6 bases stayed unmatched. The CDR3 nucleotides read TGTGCCAGCAGCTTTAGACTAGCGGCAACCCAAGAGACCCAGTACTTC. Residues: CASSFRLAATQETQYF.

The chain employs TRBV27 and TRBJ2-3, with 8 positions matching TRBD2. V lost 5 bases, J lost 4 bases, and 5 bases stayed unmatched. CDR3 size: 14 residues. Germline loops: CDR1 MNHEY, CDR2 SMNVEV (reference sequence). The CDR3 is CASSESGGADTQYF. The CDR3 bases are TGTGCCAGCAGTGAATCGGGAGGGGCAGATACGCAGTATTTT.

Relative to its sample, this clonotype is medium-sized. The V call is TRBV5-1, the J call TRBJ2-1; D is uncertain. Trimming stripped 0 bases from V and 10 bases from J, with 11 bases between. The germline gives CDR1 SGHRS, CDR2 YFSETQ. The CDR3 extends over 13 amino acids. The CDR3 DNA reads TGCGCCAGCAGCTTGGCCACTGAGACAGAGCAGTTCTTC. Residues: CASSLATETEQFF.

This sequence joins TRBV7-2 and TRBJ1-5, with D tentatively TRBD1 (5 bases). V was shortened by 2 bases and J by 5 bases, with 10 bases between the two germline ends. The CDR3 contains 14 residues. The germline V gene has CDR1 SGHTA and CDR2 FQGNSA. Here the CDR3 reads CASSLFTGDQPQHF. In DNA form, the CDR3 reads TGTGCCAGCAGCTTATTTACAGGTGATCAGCCCCAGCATTTT.

As to this clonotype: No conserved phenylalanine or tryptophan ends this CDR3, so it is likely a read error. The CDR3 DNA sequence: TGTGCCAGCAGTCGGACTAGCGGGAGGGGAGAGACCCAGTACTCC. The encoded protein is CASSRTSGRGETQYS. The chain links TRBV7-2 to TRBJ2-5, with TRBD2 identical over 15 bases. CDR1 SGHTA and CDR2 FQGNSA come from the germline V gene. V shed 6 bases and J 4 bases; nucleotides not matched to a gene: 3. The CDR3 sequence is 15 residues long.